A selection of T cell receptor beta chains follows, all from one sample in a study of T cells in Graves' hyperthyroidism and ophthalmopathy. Using its own MiXCR run on the multiplex PCR reads, TCRdb lists one record per CDR3 protein. The repertoire consists of more than 550,000 distinct CDR3 sequences, with 18% occurring once and the leading ten covering 15% to 20%. The sample taken for sequencing was blood. Source of these receptors: a woman between 50 and 59 years old with Graves' hyperthyroidism that later progressed to Graves' ophthalmopathy. Both conserved end residues are part of each CDR3. Fields, in order: V gene, clone size, J gene, D gene, CDR3 protein, CDR3 DNA. The D gene is left open where the match is weak. A row's size may be missing; if present it is once, few, many or a size class.

TRBV10-2	.	TRBJ2-5	.	CASSPGARETQYF	TGCGCCAGCTCTCCGGGAGCCCGGGAGACCCAGTACTTC
TRBV9	few	TRBJ1-6	.	CASSAPGTNSPLHF	TGTGCCAGCAGCGCCCCGGGAACTAATTCACCCCTCCACTTT
TRBV7-3	.	TRBJ2-1	TRBD1	CASSSPGGANEQFF	TGTGCCAGCAGCTCCCCAGGGGGCGCGAATGAGCAGTTCTTC
TRBV3-1	once	TRBJ1-1	TRBD1	CASSQTGGWNREAFF	TGTGCCAGCAGCCAGACAGGGGGCTGGAATCGGGAAGCTTTCTTT
TRBV2	.	TRBJ1-1	TRBD1	CASRKGQLPAEAFF	TGTGCCAGCAGGAAGGGACAGCTCCCCGCCGAAGCTTTCTTT
TRBV6-2/TRBV6-3	.	TRBJ1-6	.	CASSPDPQNSPLHF	TGTGCCAGCAGCCCTGACCCTCAGAATTCACCCCTCCACTTT
TRBV5-1	.	TRBJ1-4	.	CASSPTEANEKLFF	TGTGCCAGCAGCCCAACGGAGGCTAATGAAAAACTGTTTTTT
TRBV10-3	.	TRBJ1-1	.	CAISNPRGAGETEAFF	TGTGCCATCAGCAATCCTCGTGGGGCGGGCGAGACTGAAGCTTTCTTT
TRBV6-2/TRBV6-3	.	TRBJ2-7	TRBD1	CASSNTQGISYEQYF	TGTGCCAGCAGTAACACACAGGGGATTAGCTACGAGCAGTACTTC
TRBV6-4	few	TRBJ1-3	.	CASSNRTAVGNTIYF	TGTGCCAGCAGCAACAGGACGGCGGTAGGGAACACCATATATTTT
TRBV6-2/TRBV6-3	few	TRBJ1-2	TRBD1	CASSYQQGAGYTF	TGTGCCAGCAGTTACCAACAGGGGGCTGGCTACACCTTC
TRBV19	.	TRBJ2-3	TRBD1	CASSMYGTGATDTQYF	TGTGCCAGTAGTATGTACGGGACAGGGGCCACAGATACGCAGTATTTT
TRBV11-1	many	TRBJ2-1	TRBD1	CASSLGVGGIDEQFF	TGTGCCAGCAGCTTAGGGGTAGGGGGCATAGATGAGCAGTTCTTC
TRBV5-1	.	TRBJ2-7	TRBD1	CASSLDRGPPYEQYF	TGCGCCAGCAGCCTGGACAGGGGGCCCCCCTACGAGCAGTACTTC
TRBV9	few	TRBJ2-3	.	CASSVGGLWDTQYF	TGTGCCAGCAGCGTAGGGGGGTTGTGGGATACGCAGTATTTT
TRBV6-1	many	TRBJ2-7	.	CATRMRARARLYEQYF	TGTGCCACCAGGATGAGGGCCAGGGCGAGACTCTACGAGCAGTACTTC
TRBV7-8	many	TRBJ1-1	.	CASSPVWGGNTEAFF	TGTGCCAGCAGCCCAGTCTGGGGCGGGAACACTGAAGCTTTCTTT
TRBV11-2	few	TRBJ2-2	.	CASSLEAGTGELFF	TGTGCCAGCAGCTTAGAGGCAGGGACCGGGGAGCTGTTTTTT
TRBV6-6	.	TRBJ2-1	.	CASSYTDNEQFF	TGTGCCAGCAGTTACACAGACAATGAGCAGTTCTTC
TRBV18	few	TRBJ2-5	TRBD2	CASSPLGTSGEETQYF	TGTGCCAGCTCACCACTTGGGACTAGCGGGGAAGAGACCCAGTACTTC
TRBV20-1	.	TRBJ1-5	.	CSARSGKEGNNQPQHF	TGTAGTGCTAGGAGCGGTAAAGAAGGTAACAATCAGCCCCAGCATTTT
TRBV6-1	.	TRBJ2-3	TRBD2	CASSGGLAGGDTQYF	TGTGCCAGCAGTGGGGGACTAGCGGGGGGAGATACGCAGTATTTT
TRBV5-1	many	TRBJ1-5	TRBD1	CASSSGGSNQPQHF	TGCGCCAGCAGCTCAGGGGGAAGCAATCAGCCCCAGCATTTT
TRBV15	.	TRBJ2-5	.	CATRGTEYQETQYF	TGTGCCACCAGGGGGACTGAGTACCAAGAGACCCAGTACTTC
TRBV11-2	many	TRBJ2-3	TRBD2	CASSLGLAGVGDTQYF	TGTGCCAGCAGCTTAGGTCTAGCGGGGGTGGGAGATACGCAGTATTTT
TRBV7-9	few	TRBJ2-5	TRBD2	CASSSLAGGVQETQYF	TGTGCCAGCAGCTCTCTAGCGGGGGGGGTCCAAGAGACCCAGTACTTC
TRBV3-1	.	TRBJ2-5	.	CASSPHLRAHQYF	TGTGCCAGCAGCCCTCATCTCCGGGCCCACCAGTACTTC
TRBV4-1	.	TRBJ1-2	.	CASSQEPSQGVYGYTF	TGCGCCAGCAGCCAAGAACCCTCACAGGGCGTCTATGGCTACACCTTC
TRBV12-3/TRBV12-4	many	TRBJ2-1	TRBD2	CASSLGASGEYNEQFF	TGTGCCAGCAGTTTAGGTGCTAGCGGGGAATACAATGAGCAGTTCTTC
TRBV28	many	TRBJ1-5	.	CASISTPGENQPQHF	TGTGCCAGCATCTCAACCCCGGGCGAGAATCAGCCCCAGCATTTT
TRBV7-6	few	TRBJ1-2	.	CASSLGVRGFNYGYTF	TGTGCCAGCAGCTTAGGAGTCCGGGGTTTTAACTATGGCTACACCTTC
TRBV28	.	TRBJ2-7	TRBD2	CASSLMSASGSYEQYF	TGTGCCAGCAGTTTAATGTCGGCTAGCGGGAGCTACGAGCAGTACTTC
TRBV29-1	.	TRBJ1-1	.	CSVRDTAPGVAAFF	TGCAGCGTCCGGGACACAGCCCCTGGGGTAGCAGCTTTCTTT
TRBV19	few	TRBJ2-1	.	CASSTRGPSYNEQFF	TGTGCCAGTAGTACGCGGGGGCCCTCCTACAATGAGCAGTTCTTC
TRBV5-4	.	TRBJ1-6	.	CASSLASEVVGSPLHF	TGTGCCAGCAGCTTGGCCTCGGAGGTCGTTGGTTCACCCCTCCACTTT
TRBV27	few	TRBJ1-6	.	CASSLEFLGYNSPLHF	TGTGCCAGCAGTTTGGAATTTCTAGGGTATAATTCACCCCTCCACTTT
TRBV28	.	TRBJ2-1	.	CASSPGGLYNEQFF	TGTGCCAGCAGTCCCGGGGGGCTGTACAATGAGCAGTTCTTC
TRBV6-2/TRBV6-3	many	TRBJ2-1	TRBD1	CASSYVTGAYNEQFF	TGTGCCAGCAGTTACGTCACAGGGGCTTACAATGAGCAGTTCTTC
TRBV24-1	.	TRBJ2-7	.	CATRAGGSYEQYF	TGTGCCACCAGGGCGGGCGGCTCCTACGAGCAGTACTTC
TRBV7-3	.	TRBJ2-1	TRBD2	CASSLTGGLSYNEQFF	TGTGCCAGCAGCTTAACGGGAGGGTTATCCTACAATGAGCAGTTCTTC
TRBV12-3/TRBV12-4	many	TRBJ2-3	.	CASSIQGPDTQYF	TGTGCCAGCAGCATACAGGGTCCAGATACGCAGTATTTT
TRBV5-5	few	TRBJ1-4	.	CASGVTGSNEKLFF	TGTGCCAGCGGTGTAACAGGGTCGAATGAAAAACTGTTTTTT
TRBV6-1	.	TRBJ1-1	.	CASNSWEVNTEAFF	TGTGCCAGCAACAGCTGGGAAGTGAACACTGAAGCTTTCTTT
TRBV20-1	once	TRBJ2-5	.	CSAVGKETQYF	TGCAGTGCTGTGGGGAAAGAGACCCAGTACTTC
TRBV4-1	.	TRBJ2-1	.	CASSQSAGSSYNEQFF	TGCGCCAGCAGCCAATCGGCGGGAAGCTCCTACAATGAGCAGTTCTTC
TRBV2	many	TRBJ2-3	TRBD2	CASSEGEGMRQYF	TGTGCCAGCAGTGAAGGGGAGGGTATGAGGCAGTATTTT
TRBV6-5	many	TRBJ2-7	.	CASSSEGGPYEQYF	TGTGCCAGCAGCAGCGAGGGGGGGCCCTACGAGCAGTACTTC
TRBV18	.	TRBJ2-6	.	CASSPGEGRSGANVLTF	TGTGCCAGCTCACCAGGTGAAGGCAGGTCTGGGGCCAACGTCCTGACTTTC
TRBV20-1	.	TRBJ1-2	TRBD1	CSARVNRGTNGYTF	TGCAGTGCTAGGGTTAACAGGGGAACAAATGGCTACACCTTC
TRBV3-1	.	TRBJ2-1	TRBD2	CASSPGLAGGLHEQFF	TGTGCCAGCAGTCCGGGACTAGCGGGGGGGCTCCATGAGCAGTTCTTC
TRBV3-1	many	TRBJ1-1	.	CASSQGGGTEAFF	TGTGCCAGCAGCCAAGGGGGTGGCACTGAAGCTTTCTTT
TRBV27	few	TRBJ2-1	.	CASSLPQGLGEEQFF	TGTGCCAGCAGTTTACCACAGGGTTTAGGGGAGGAGCAGTTCTTC
TRBV20-1	many	TRBJ2-1	.	CSAEIALRDPGPNEQFF	TGCAGTGCCGAAATAGCCCTCCGGGACCCCGGACCTAATGAGCAGTTCTTC
TRBV20-1	few	TRBJ2-1	.	CSAREFGAYNEQFF	TGCAGTGCTAGAGAGTTCGGGGCCTACAATGAGCAGTTCTTC
TRBV14	few	TRBJ2-7	.	CASSQGWGSAYEQYF	TGTGCCAGCAGCCAAGGGTGGGGCAGCGCCTACGAGCAGTACTTC